The TCR beta chain under discussion was sequenced for a study of regulatory T cells in long-lasting Graves disease. This CDR3 has 17 residues. The V gene end was trimmed by 3 bases and the J gene end by 3 bases; junction bases not matched to a gene: 9. Germline V lookup: CDR1 KGHDR, CDR2 SFDVKD. Findings and caveats of the study: Persistent Graves' patients showed less TCR diversity than newly diagnosed ones.

The time point denotes: newly diagnosed GD, antithyroid drugs for less than 3 months. Researchers made the TCR library from RNA that was extracted from PBMCs. HTBI primers from iRepertoire and Arm-PCR of CDR3 regions yielded the TCR beta libraries. TCRdb reprocessed the multiplex PCR reads via MiXCR and lists one record per CDR3 protein. The sample yields some 410,000 distinct CDR3 sequences, 15% to 20% seen once. In its sample, this clonotype was seen a few times. Its antigen is as yet unknown. The data also belong to a second study, concerning T cells in Graves' hyperthyroidism and ophthalmopathy.

The chain combines TRBV24-1 with TRBJ2-1; 8 positions match TRBD2. Sample: peripheral blood mononuclear cells (PBMCs), taken at new diagnosis, from a patient treated with antithyroid drugs. The sequence derives from a woman aged 25 to 45 with Graves disease. The CDR3 DNA reads as TGTGCCACCAGTGATCCGTTAGCGGGAAATAACTACAATGAGCAGTTCTTC. It specifies CATSDPLAGNNYNEQFF.